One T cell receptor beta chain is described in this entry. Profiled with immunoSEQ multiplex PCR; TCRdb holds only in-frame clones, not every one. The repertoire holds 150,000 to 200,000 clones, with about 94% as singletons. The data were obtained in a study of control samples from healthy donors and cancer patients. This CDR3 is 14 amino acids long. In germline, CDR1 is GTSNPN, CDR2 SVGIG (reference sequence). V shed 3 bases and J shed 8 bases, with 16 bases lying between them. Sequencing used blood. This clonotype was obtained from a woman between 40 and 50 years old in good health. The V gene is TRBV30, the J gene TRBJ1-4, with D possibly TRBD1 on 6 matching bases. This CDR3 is CAWRERGAGEKLFF. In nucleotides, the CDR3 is TGTGCCTGGAGGGAGAGGGGGGCTGGGGAAAAACTGTTTTTT. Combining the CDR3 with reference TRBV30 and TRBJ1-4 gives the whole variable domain SQTIHQWPATLVQPVGSPLSLECTVEGTSNPNLYWYRQAAGRGLQLLFYSVGIGQISSEVPQNLSASRPQDRQFILSSKKLLLSDSGFYLCAWRERGAGEKLFFGSGTQLSVL.